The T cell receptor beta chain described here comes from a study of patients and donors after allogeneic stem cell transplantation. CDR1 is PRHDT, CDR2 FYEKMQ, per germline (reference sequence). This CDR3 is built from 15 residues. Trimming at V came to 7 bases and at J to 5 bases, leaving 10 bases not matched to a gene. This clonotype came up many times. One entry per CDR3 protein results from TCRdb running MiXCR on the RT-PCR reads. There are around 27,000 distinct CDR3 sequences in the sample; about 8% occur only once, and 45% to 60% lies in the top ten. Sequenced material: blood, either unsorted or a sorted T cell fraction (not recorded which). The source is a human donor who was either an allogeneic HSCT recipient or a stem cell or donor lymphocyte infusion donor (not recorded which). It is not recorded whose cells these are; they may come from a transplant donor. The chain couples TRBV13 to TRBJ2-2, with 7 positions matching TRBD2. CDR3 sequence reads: CASTGTGGGTGELFF. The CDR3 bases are TGTGCCAGCACCGGTACGGGCGGGGGTACCGGGGAGCTGTTTTTT.